This T cell receptor beta chain was profiled in a study of technical replicates of blood from a handful of donors. Measured with immunoSEQ multiplex PCR; TCRdb has only the in-frame clones, and not every one. The sample yields 80,000 to 100,000 clones, approximately 96% seen once. The ends were cut back, 2 bases at V and 1 base at J, with 5 bases in the middle. CDR1 and CDR2 from the germline V gene are SGHTA and FQGTGA. This CDR3 has 13 residues. The clonotype originates from a human donor in good health. The chain uses TRBV7-3 and TRBJ2-5; the D gene is possibly TRBD1 (5 bases). Sequencing was performed on T cells isolated from PBMCs. CDR3 loop: CASSLGAQETQYF. The CDR3 DNA is TGTGCCAGCAGCTTAGGGGCCCAAGAGACCCAGTACTTC.